This T cell receptor (beta chain) originates from a study of blood T cell repertoires in COVID-19. Turning to the study itself: Some COVID-19 samples were acute and others convalescent; all came from the United States, Italy and Spain. T cells, B-cell-depleted T cells, or PBMCs provided the cDNA or gDNA that served as material.

Cohorts were based on clinical histories the participants reported. Two negative PCRs, clearance, or symptom resolution had been documented for recovered Cohort 3 donors. Germline values: CDR1 SQVTM, CDR2 ANQGSEA. The CDR3 spans 11 residues. V was trimmed by 7 bases and J by 4 bases, leaving 10 bases between them. Sequenced by immunoSEQ multiplex PCR; TCRdb stores in-frame clones only, minus some. The sample holds 150,000 to 190,000 clones, about 81% seen once. Sequencing input: PBMCs or T cells enriched from blood (not recorded which). The receptor comes from a man in his fifties or sixties who had recovered from COVID-19. This rearrangement joins TRBV29-1 to TRBJ1-2, with D possibly matching TRBD1 (5 bases). The CDR3 bases are TGCAGCGCCGGCGACAGCTATGGCTACACCTTC. Amino acids: CSAGDSYGYTF.